The 22 T cell receptor beta chains given below trace back to one sample, sequenced in a study of T cell responses to AZD1222 COVID-19 vaccine. Only in-frame clones appear in the TCRdb table, and some are missing; sequencing was by immunoSEQ multiplex PCR. In the table there are about 140,000 clones, about 86% of which are singletons. The sample in question was peripheral blood, obtained on day 0 of AZD1222 vaccination. The receptors were gathered from an adult in good health.

This clone was detected once. This chain joins TRBV7-9 and TRBJ1-4; no firm D call. CDR3 length equals 13 residues. Per germline, CDR1 SEHNR and CDR2 FQNEAQ (reference sequence). The ends were cut back, 5 bases at V and 3 bases at J, with 7 bases in the middle. The CDR3 nucleotides read TGTGCCAGCAGCGGGTTGGCTAATGAAAAACTGTTTTTT. Encoded protein: CASSGLANEKLFF.

This clone was observed once. The rearrangement joins TRBV6-5 to TRBJ1-1, with D maybe TRBD1 (6 bases). The CDR3 loop spans 13 amino acids. Deletions cut 6 bases from V and 2 bases from J, with 10 bases between. Per the germline V gene, CDR1 is MNHEY and CDR2 is SVGAGI. The CDR3 protein is CASRWGGNTEAFF. DNA for the CDR3: TGTGCCAGCAGGTGGGGGGGCAACACTGAAGCTTTCTTT.

The genes are TRBV4-2 and TRBJ2-1; no firm D call. The germline V gene encodes CDR1 LGHNA and CDR2 YNFKEQ. The length of the CDR3 is 15 residues. V lost 3 bases to trimming and J lost 6 bases, with 15 bases between them. Here the CDR3 DNA reads TGTGCCAGCAGCCAGGCAAACTTGAACGGCAATGAGCAGTTCTTC. Protein: CASSQANLNGNEQFF.

V usage is TRBV28 and J usage is TRBJ1-2; the D is unclear. The germline V gene has CDR1 MDHEN and CDR2 SYDVKM. The CDR3 has 16 residues. V was pared by 7 bases and J by 0 bases, with 18 bases between. CDR3 region: CASTSLQAQANYGYTF. The CDR3 bases are TGTGCCAGCACCTCCCTCCAGGCCCAAGCTAACTATGGCTACACCTTC.

The chain couples TRBV7-8 to TRBJ1-6; D remains ambiguous. Per germline, CDR1 SGHVS and CDR2 FQNEAQ. Trimming removed 0 bases from V and 9 bases from J, with 12 bases in between. This CDR3 comprises 15 residues. The CDR3 DNA reads TGTGCCAGCAGCTTAGCCCGCGCCGAGGTTTCACCCCTCCACTTT. It specifies CASSLARAEVSPLHF.

In this sample, this clone turned up a few times. The genes are TRBV29-1 and TRBJ1-2, with unresolved D. From germline, CDR1 is SQVTM and CDR2 ANQGSEA. This CDR3 has 13 amino acids. Trimming shortened V by 0 bases and J by 6 bases, and 11 bases separated the two germline ends. CDR3 region: CSVEDPWDDGYTF. CDR3 nucleotide sequence: TGCAGCGTTGAAGACCCCTGGGATGATGGCTACACCTTC.

This rearrangement joins TRBV12-3 or TRBV12-4 to TRBJ1-4; D not resolved. The CDR3 runs to 13 residues. With 5 bases removed from V and 6 bases from J, the gap between germline ends came to 10 bases. This chain's CDR3 is CASSPGSYEKLFF. The CDR3 region has the DNA TGTGCCAGCAGTCCCGGGTCCTATGAAAAACTGTTTTTT.

The V call is TRBV6-6, the J call TRBJ1-1, with D unclear. This CDR3 region has 13 residues. The germline gives CDR1 MNHNY, CDR2 SVGAGI (reference sequence). With 4 bases removed from V and 5 bases from J, the gap between germline ends came to 11 bases. CDR3 sequence reads: CASSWAGRTEAFF. Written as DNA, the CDR3 is TGTGCCAGCAGTTGGGCCGGAAGGACTGAAGCTTTCTTT.

CDR3 nucleotides: TGTGCCAGCTTGGGGGGAGGAGTAGCTTTCTTT. This gives the protein CASLGGGVAFF. The J gene is TRBJ1-1, the V gene TRBV2, with D tentatively TRBD1 (5 bases). V was clipped by 8 bases and J by 10 bases, with 14 bases between them. CDR3 size: 11 residues. CDR1 is SNHLY and CDR2 is FYNNEI in the germline V gene. The entire variable domain, with the rest obtained from reference TRBV2 and TRBJ1-1, is as follows: EPEVTQTPSHQVTQMGQEVILRCVPISNHLYFYWYRQILGQKVEFLVSFYNNEISEKSEIFDDQFSVERPDGSNFTLKIRSTKLEDSAMYFCASLGGGVAFFGQGTRLTVV.

The chain is built from TRBV9 and TRBJ1-6; the D gene is possibly TRBD1 (6 bases). The CDR3 runs to 13 residues. Trimming cost V 6 bases and J 8 bases, with 12 bases left between them. The germline V gene has CDR1 SGDLS and CDR2 YYNGEE. CDR3 residues: CASTRDTHSPLHF. DNA of the CDR3: TGTGCCAGCACCCGGGACACTCATTCACCCCTCCACTTT. The full variable domain, rest sourced from reference TRBV9 and TRBJ1-6, is DSGVTQTPKHLITATGQRVTLRCSPRSGDLSVYWYQQSLDQGLQFLIQYYNGEERAKGNILERFSAQQFPDLHSELNLSSLELGDSALYFCASTRDTHSPLHFGNGTRLTVT.

The chain recombines TRBV5-5 with TRBJ2-7; TRBD1 agrees at 7 bases. The CDR3 is made up of 16 amino acids. The germline gives CDR1 SGHKS, CDR2 YYEKEE (reference sequence). Unmatched junction bases numbered 12, after V lost 4 bases and J lost 2 bases. This CDR3 is CASSPYGQAGTYEQYF. The CDR3, as DNA: TGTGCCAGCAGCCCCTACGGACAGGCTGGGACCTACGAGCAGTACTTC. The full variable domain, rest sourced from reference TRBV5-5 and TRBJ2-7, is DAGVTQSPTHLIKTRGQQVTLRCSPISGHKSVSWYQQVLGQGPQFIFQYYEKEERGRGNFPDRFSARQFPNYSSELNVNALLLGDSALYLCASSPYGQAGTYEQYFGPGTRLTVT.

The V gene is TRBV19, the J gene TRBJ2-1; 9 nucleotides match TRBD2. J gave up 4 bases and V 6 bases, and 7 bases lay outside the gene matches. Germline V CDR1 and CDR2: LNHDA, SQIVND (reference sequence). The length of the CDR3 is 15 residues. Written as DNA, the CDR3 is TGTGCCAGTAGACTTACTAGCGGGTTTTACAATGAGCAGTTCTTC. Translation gives CASRLTSGFYNEQFF.

The chain recombines TRBV7-2 with TRBJ1-4; no clear D gene. The V gene lost 3 bases and the J gene lost 5 bases, with 13 bases spanning the gap. The length of the CDR3 is 15 residues. Germline V gives CDR1 SGHTA, CDR2 FQGNSA. The CDR3: CASSFSSDQNEKLFF. The DNA for the CDR3 is TGTGCCAGCAGCTTTTCGTCGGATCAGAATGAAAAACTGTTTTTT.

The chain combines TRBV5-1 with TRBJ2-3, with 7 bases fitting TRBD2. J lost 5 bases, V lost 1 base, and 7 bases had no gene match. Germline assignment: CDR1 SGHRS and CDR2 YFSETQ. The CDR3 totals 15 residues. The CDR3 is CASSLRGVRGDTQYF. The CDR3 nucleotides read TGCGCCAGCAGCTTGCGGGGGGTGAGGGGAGATACGCAGTATTTT.

This chain uses TRBV3-1 (or the pseudogene TRBV3-2) with TRBJ2-1; weak D call: TRBD1 (5 bases). The CDR3 has 16 residues. CDR1 is LGHDT, CDR2 YNNKEL, per germline (reference sequence). V was cut by 6 bases and J by 2 bases, with 17 bases left in between. The CDR3 reads CASRQGRQSTYNEQFF. The CDR3 nucleotides are TGTGCCAGCAGGCAGGGAAGACAGAGCACCTACAATGAGCAGTTCTTC.

This clone was seen only a few times. The chain joins TRBV7-9 to TRBJ1-1; D is unresolved. Trimming shortened V by 2 bases and J by 4 bases, and 14 bases separated the two germline ends. Per germline, CDR1 SEHNR and CDR2 FQNEAQ (reference sequence). The CDR3 covers 15 residues. Here the CDR3 DNA reads TGTGCCAGCAGCTTAAGGGAAGTCCGTTCCACTGAAGCTTTCTTT. It specifies CASSLREVRSTEAFF.

CDR3 nucleotides: TGTGCCAGCAGTGAATTGGGCAGGGTCCCTGCCGGAACCGGGGAGCTGTTTTTT. Translating gives CASSELGRVPAGTGELFF. This chain links TRBV25-1 with TRBJ2-2, with a possible D match to TRBD1 (5 bases). The length of the CDR3 is 18 residues. V was pared by 1 base and J by 5 bases, with 20 bases between. Germline V lookup: CDR1 MGHDK, CDR2 SYGVNS.

The gene calls are TRBV7-9 and TRBJ2-1; D is unclear. CDR3 length: 15 residues. V lost 1 base and J lost 2, with 9 bases in between. The germline V gene has CDR1 SEHNR and CDR2 FQNEAQ (reference sequence). The CDR3 DNA follows: TGTGCCAGCAGCTTAGGGAGAAACCCCTACAATGAGCAGTTCTTC. Its translation: CASSLGRNPYNEQFF.

The DNA for the CDR3 is TGTGCCAGCTCCGACAGGGTGAGATTCACTGAAGCTTTCTTT. As protein: CASSDRVRFTEAFF. The V and J genes are TRBV5-5 and TRBJ1-1, with TRBD1 identical over 7 bases. Germline lookup yields CDR1 SGHKS and CDR2 YYEKEE (reference sequence). This CDR3 has 14 amino acids. The V gene end was trimmed by 7 bases and the J gene end by 4 bases; junction bases not matched to a gene: 10. The complete variable domain, with remaining parts taken from reference TRBV5-5 and TRBJ1-1, reads DAGVTQSPTHLIKTRGQQVTLRCSPISGHKSVSWYQQVLGQGPQFIFQYYEKEERGRGNFPDRFSARQFPNYSSELNVNALLLGDSALYLCASSDRVRFTEAFFGQGTRLTVV.

The chain joins TRBV5-1 to TRBJ1-6; tentative D call: TRBD1 (5 bases). Germline-derived CDR1 and CDR2 are SGHRS and YFSETQ. Trimming took 2 bases from V and 5 from J, leaving 8 bases between them. This CDR3 has 14 residues. Here the CDR3 DNA reads TGCGCCAGCAGCTTTCTGGGGGATAATTCACCCCTCCACTTT. This gives the protein CASSFLGDNSPLHF.

This clone appeared a few times. The chain recombines TRBV2 with TRBJ1-1; TRBD1 matches at 8 bases. This CDR3 is 14 amino acids long. Germline V gene lookup returns CDR1 SNHLY and CDR2 FYNNEI. Trimming took 4 bases from V and 7 from J; bases not matched to a gene: 8. In nucleotides, the CDR3 is TGTGCCAGCAGTGGGAGGACAGGGCTTGGTGAAGCTTTCTTT. Translating gives CASSGRTGLGEAFF.

J is TRBJ1-3 and V is TRBV27, with D tentatively TRBD1 (5 bases). V lost 6 bases and J lost 3, with 18 bases in between. The length of the CDR3 is 16 residues. The germline CDR1 and CDR2 sequences are MNHEY and SMNVEV (reference sequence). The CDR3 DNA reads as TGTGCCAGCAGGAGAAAAGGGGTCTGGTTTGGAAACACCATATATTTT. Amino acid sequence: CASRRKGVWFGNTIYF.